The entry that follows covers one T cell receptor beta chain sequence. Its antigen is unidentified. One end of the junction does not line up with germline, which may come from a read error. The sample is drawn from a study of regulatory T cells in long-lasting Graves disease. From germline, CDR1 is MNHEY and CDR2 SVGAGI. This CDR3 is built from 15 residues. As to time point: newly diagnosed GD, antithyroid drugs for less than 3 months. PBMCs provided the RNA from which the TCR library was made. For TCR beta, libraries came from iRepertoire HTBI primers and Arm-PCR of CDR3 regions. One entry per CDR3 protein results from TCRdb running MiXCR on the multiplex PCR reads. The sample has roughly 420,000 distinct CDR3 sequences, about 14% seen once; the top ten hold under 20%. Points from the study as a whole: Newly diagnosed Graves' patients exceeded persistent ones in TCR diversity.

This sample also appeared in a second study, on T cells in Graves' hyperthyroidism and ophthalmopathy. As that report states: The study excluded patients with uncontrolled infection, other autoimmune disease, pregnancy or lactation. Most thyroid clonotypes with frequency above 0.001 were detected in blood.

The material sequenced was peripheral blood mononuclear cells (PBMCs), taken at new diagnosis, from a patient treated with antithyroid drugs. The clonotype originates from a woman aged 50 to 65 with Graves disease. The genes are TRBV6-5 and TRBJ1-3, with D tentatively TRBD1 (5 bases). The CDR3 loop reads CAGSYLPGSGNTIYF. The CDR3 bases are TGTGCCGGCAGTTACCTTCCAGGGTCTGGAAACACCATATATTTT.